This T cell receptor (beta chain) was sequenced during a study of blood T cell repertoires in COVID-19. Overall study context: The origin of the acute and convalescent COVID-19 samples was the United States, Italy and Spain.

The table came from immunoSEQ multiplex PCR; TCRdb's copy has only in-frame clones and leaves some out. This table has 90,000 to 120,000 clones, about 80% appearing once. J was trimmed by 1 base and V by 9 bases; bases with no gene match: 8. Per the germline V gene, CDR1 is LNHDA and CDR2 is SQIVND (reference sequence). The CDR3 has 14 residues. V and J are TRBV19 and TRBJ1-1, with 7 bases matching TRBD1. This clonotype was obtained from a woman of 80 years or more with active or convalescent COVID-19. The source material was peripheral blood. CDR3 protein: CASLTTGENTEAFF. The CDR3 coding sequence is TGTGCCAGCCTTACTACAGGGGAGAACACTGAAGCTTTCTTT.